This T cell receptor beta chain was sequenced for a study of cytomegalovirus exposure and HLA in healthy donors. Study-level results: Altogether, 150 or so TCR beta chains were recorded as cytomegalovirus-associated.

PCR employed 60 Vbeta and 13 Jbeta primers. Assay used: immunoSEQ multiplex PCR; TCRdb lists only in-frame clones, some missing. The sample has fewer than 200,000 clones; about 80% are singletons. Germline CDR1 and CDR2: LGHNA and YSLEER. V was cut by 0 bases and J by 10 bases, with 16 bases left in between. The CDR3 covers 16 residues. Regarding this clone: Its antigen is as yet unknown.

This TCR came from a woman between 50 and 59 years old in good health and CMV-seronegative. V gene TRBV4-3 combines with J gene TRBJ1-6; weak D call: TRBD1 (5 bases). The sample was PBMCs. The DNA of the CDR3 is TGCGCCAGCAGCCAAGATTCAGGCCAGGGAAAATCACCCCTCCACTTT. This translates into CASSQDSGQGKSPLHF.